Listed below are T cell receptor beta chains from one sample, sequenced in a study of CD8 T cells in Susac syndrome. TCRdb itself ran the immunoSEQ multiplex PCR reads through MiXCR, one entry per CDR3 protein. The repertoire holds around 190,000 distinct CDR3 sequences, with 85% to 95% as singletons. Sequencing was done on a sample of CD4+ T cells from PBMCs. These receptors were collected from a human donor in good health. The CDR3 runs from the conserved cysteine through the conserved F or W. D genes are given only for firm matches. Expanded clones get a size class; other rows say once, few or many, or leave the size out.

D gene	J gene	clone size	V gene	CDR3 protein	CDR3 DNA
NA	TRBJ1-2	NA	TRBV4-1	CASSQEWADGYTF	TGCGCCAGCAGCCAAGAATGGGCAGATGGCTACACCTTC
NA	TRBJ1-5	NA	TRBV16	CASGRGRGEGNQPQHF	TGTGCCAGCGGAAGGGGTCGGGGTGAGGGCAATCAGCCCCAGCATTTT
NA	TRBJ2-2	NA	TRBV6-1	CASSTSGTANTGELFF	TGTGCCAGCAGTACCTCCGGGACGGCGAACACCGGGGAGCTGTTTTTT
NA	TRBJ1-4	NA	TRBV4-3	CASSQETGRKLFF	TGCGCCAGCAGCCAAGAAACAGGGAGAAAACTGTTTTTT
TRBD1	TRBJ1-2	NA	TRBV25-1	CASSGEPARGYGYTF	TGTGCCAGCAGTGGGGAGCCCGCCAGGGGGTATGGCTACACCTTC
NA	TRBJ2-5	once	TRBV6-5	CASSPRTSLQETQYF	TGTGCCAGCAGTCCACGTACATCACTCCAAGAGACCCAGTACTTC
NA	TRBJ1-6	NA	TRBV5-1	CASSLGALGPIYNSPLHF	TGCGCCAGCAGCTTGGGGGCTCTCGGGCCGATCTATAATTCACCCCTCCACTTT
NA	TRBJ1-1	NA	TRBV7-2	CASSLIARDPAFF	TGTGCCAGCAGCTTAATCGCCAGGGATCCGGCTTTCTTT
NA	TRBJ2-7	NA	TRBV5-4	CASSSVGTYEQYF	TGTGCCAGCAGCTCGGTCGGGACCTACGAGCAGTACTTC
NA	TRBJ2-1	NA	TRBV4-1	CASSQDTLRAAGSSYNEQFF	TGCGCCAGCAGCCAAGATACCCTGAGAGCGGCCGGCAGCTCCTACAATGAGCAGTTCTTC
TRBD2	TRBJ2-7	NA	TRBV10-3	CAIRAGIPSYEQYF	TGTGCCATCAGAGCGGGGATCCCCTCCTACGAGCAGTACTTC
NA	TRBJ2-1	NA	TRBV12-3/TRBV12-4	CASTAETSYNEQFF	TGTGCCAGCACCGCTGAAACCAGCTACAATGAGCAGTTCTTC
TRBD2	TRBJ2-1	once	TRBV6-2/TRBV6-3	CASSPRGLAHYNEQFF	TGTGCCAGCAGTCCACGCGGACTAGCGCACTACAATGAGCAGTTCTTC
NA	TRBJ2-1	NA	TRBV4-3	CASSQVHGSNEQFF	TGCGCCAGCAGCCAAGTTCACGGGTCCAATGAGCAGTTCTTC
NA	TRBJ1-2	NA	TRBV27	CASSLSGVGGYTF	TGTGCCAGCAGTTTATCAGGGGTTGGTGGCTACACCTTC
NA	TRBJ2-2	NA	TRBV25-1	CASSHQQTANTGELFF	TGTGCCAGCAGCCACCAGCAGACAGCGAACACCGGGGAGCTGTTTTTT
TRBD1	TRBJ2-2	NA	TRBV12-3/TRBV12-4	CAKSIGGFAGELFF	TGTGCCAAAAGCATAGGGGGCTTCGCCGGGGAGCTGTTTTTT
NA	TRBJ2-3	NA	TRBV12-3/TRBV12-4	CASRGDGGTDTQYF	TGTGCCAGCAGGGGGGACGGTGGCACAGATACGCAGTATTTT
TRBD2	TRBJ2-3	NA	TRBV6-2/TRBV6-3	CASRRPGLSTDTQYF	TGTGCCAGCAGACGACCGGGACTAAGCACAGATACGCAGTATTTT
NA	TRBJ1-5	NA	TRBV3-1	CASSQLAGNQPQHF	TGTGCCAGCAGCCAACTAGCTGGCAATCAGCCCCAGCATTTT
NA	TRBJ2-5	once	TRBV3-1	CASSPFSGAAEETQYF	TGTGCCAGCAGCCCCTTCTCGGGGGCAGCAGAAGAGACCCAGTACTTC
NA	TRBJ1-1	NA	TRBV29-1	CSVGPFGGTEAFF	TGCAGCGTTGGACCCTTCGGGGGCACTGAAGCTTTCTTT
TRBD1	TRBJ2-7	NA	TRBV11-2	CASSPDRVPAQYF	TGTGCCAGCAGCCCTGACAGGGTTCCCGCGCAGTACTTC
NA	TRBJ2-5	NA	TRBV7-9	CASSPGAGNQETQYF	TGTGCCAGCAGCCCCGGGGCAGGCAACCAAGAGACCCAGTACTTC
NA	TRBJ1-5	NA	TRBV13	CASSINRAGQPQHF	TGTGCCAGCAGCATTAACAGGGCCGGGCAGCCCCAGCATTTT
NA	TRBJ2-3	NA	TRBV29-1	CSVEGVEDTQYF	TGCAGCGTTGAAGGGGTAGAGGATACGCAGTATTTT